This TCR beta chain was identified in a study of T cell changes during pregnancy in multiple sclerosis (dated by TCRdb to between 2019 and 2020). About the full investigation: The study looked at changes in the T cell repertoire across pregnancy in women with multiple sclerosis.

In regard to this clone: Which antigen it targets is not known. Base qualities are not at hand, and no much larger clone is one base apart.

The method was the immunoSEQ multiplex PCR assay. TCRdb took this table from immuneACCESS and kept in-frame rearrangements with V and J called. Such tables lack part of the clones; where checked against another copy, unresolved V genes explain under half of the gap, and the rest is unexplained. Present in this sample are about 98,000 clones, under 95% of which were seen just once. The top ten clones comprise around 2.1% of the sample. Including the terminal cysteine and phenylalanine, the CDR3 comprises 14 residues. The read is trimmed to its CDR3 DNA, 42 bases read in frame from base 1. Trimming takes 8 bases off V and 7 bases off J; junction bases not matched to a gene: 8. Via the germline V gene (reference sequence), CDR1 is LNHDA and CDR2 SQIVND.

This TCR was sampled from a female donor in good health, enrolled as a control in a pregnancy study. The sequence links TRBV19 to TRBJ2-1, and 10 junction bases match TRBD2. Sequencing was performed on peripheral blood, taken after pregnancy. The nucleotide sequence is given as TGTGCCAGTGCACTAGCGGGAATTGGAAATGAGCAGTTCTTC. This sequence encodes CASALAGIGNEQFF.